This T cell receptor (beta chain) was sequenced in a study of cytomegalovirus exposure and HLA in healthy donors. Study-wide points: Exclusion applied to some V segments, including TRBV6-2 and TRBV6-3, as they were indistinguishable.

The PCR used 60 Vbeta and 13 Jbeta primers. Sequencing used immunoSEQ multiplex PCR; TCRdb keeps in-frame clones, though not all of them. The sample contains about 190,000 clones, 80% of which appear only once. CDR1 and CDR2 (germline): MNHNS, SASEGT. CDR3 length: 16 amino acids. Each donor was nominally healthy when sampled (though unrecorded immune exposures were likely). Points on this clone: Its target is unknown. Its ends do not fully match the called genes, so a read error is possible.

The chain uses TRBV6-1 and TRBJ1-3; the D gene is possibly TRBD1 (5 bases). Sequencing was performed on PBMCs. The receptor was isolated from a boy between 10 and 17 years old in good health and CMV-seronegative. As DNA, the CDR3 is TGTGCCAGCAGTGAATCCTGGGGGGGGTTTGGACACACCATATATTTT. Translation gives CASSESWGGFGHTIYF.